Given below is one T cell receptor beta chain in context. The data were obtained in a study of shared T cell receptors in the human thymus. V lost 0 bases and J lost 5; bases outside the gene matches: 7. The CDR3 loop spans 16 amino acids. Germline CDR1 is LNHDA and CDR2 is SQIVND (reference sequence). Method: immunoSEQ multiplex PCR; TCRdb's copy keeps in-frame clones and lacks some. The data hold hundreds of thousands of clones, with approximately 87% observed a single time. These sequences were also reported in another study, on human thymus T cells. That publication notes: Donors were healthy Finnish infants having corrective surgery for congenital heart defects. It was from resections taken during corrective heart surgery that the thymus tissue came. Thymic and blood repertoires seemed to favor certain V and J genes. Highly overlapping thymic repertoires among unrelated individuals were reported in related research.

The chain links TRBV19 to TRBJ1-5; TRBD1 aligns across 7 bases. The sequenced material came from thymocytes. The source of this sequence is a boy younger than two with a congenital heart defect. This CDR3 is CASSIDSWDRYQPQHF. In DNA form, the CDR3 reads TGTGCCAGTAGTATAGACTCTTGGGACAGATATCAGCCCCAGCATTTT.